These 26 T cell receptor beta chains came from one sample sequenced in a study of early T cells in non-severe SARS-CoV-2 infection. TCRdb re-called the 5' RACE reads with MiXCR, one entry per CDR3 protein. The profile shows 55,000 to 65,000 distinct CDR3 sequences, 9.5% to 14% of them singletons. The sequenced material came from whole blood. The receptors were gathered from an adult who was a healthcare worker with PCR-confirmed SARS-CoV-2 infection or an uninfected control (not recorded which).

This clonotype was seen more than once but under ten times. The chain employs TRBV12-3 or TRBV12-4 and TRBJ2-1; D is possibly TRBD1 (6 bases). CDR3 length equals 15 residues. Trimming shortened V by 5 bases and J by 7 bases, and 18 bases separated the two germline ends. The CDR3, as DNA: TGTGCCAGCAGTAGGCTCCAGGGGATGGGAAATGAGCAGTTCTTC. It specifies CASSRLQGMGNEQFF.

The chain joins TRBV15 to TRBJ1-6, with D uncertain. The ends were cut back, 5 bases at V and 3 bases at J, with 8 bases in the middle. The length of the CDR3 is 14 residues. CDR1 and CDR2 from the germline V gene are LNHNV and YYDKDF (reference sequence). CDR3: CATSQRGYNSPLHF. The DNA for the CDR3 is TGTGCCACCAGCCAGCGGGGCTATAATTCACCCCTCCACTTT.

In this sample, this clonotype turned up a few times. The rearrangement links TRBV18 to TRBJ1-4, with a weak D call TRBD1 (6 bases). CDR1 is KGHSH and CDR2 is LQKENI in the germline V gene. The CDR3 extends over 14 amino acids. V lost 2 bases and J 6 bases, leaving 10 bases between the germline ends. This chain's CDR3 is CASSPGQTYEKLFF. CDR3 in DNA: TGTGCCAGCTCACCAGGACAGACTTATGAAAAACTGTTTTTT. Full variable domain (missing parts from reference TRBV18 and TRBJ1-4): NAGVMQNPRHLVRRRGQEARLRCSPMKGHSHVYWYRQLPEEGLKFMVYLQKENIIDESGMPKERFSAEFPKEGPSILRIQQVVRGDSAAYFCASSPGQTYEKLFFGSGTQLSVL.

This clonotype has more than one count but fewer than ten. The genes are TRBV7-2 and TRBJ2-1, with TRBD1 identical over 7 bases. V lost 3 bases and J lost 9; bases outside the gene matches: 11. This CDR3 comprises 15 residues. Germline V gene lookup returns CDR1 SGHTA and CDR2 FQGNSA. CDR3 in amino acids: CASSLETGSWSEQFF. In DNA, the CDR3 is TGTGCCAGCAGCTTGGAGACAGGGAGTTGGAGTGAGCAGTTCTTC.

V and J are TRBV6-5 and TRBJ1-1; D ambiguous. V lost 7 bases and J lost 7, with 16 bases in between. The germline V gene has CDR1 MNHEY and CDR2 SVGAGI. The CDR3 has 13 residues. Here the CDR3 reads CASIMTREGEAFF. The CDR3 coding sequence is TGTGCCAGCATCATGACCCGGGAAGGTGAAGCTTTCTTT.

The gene calls are TRBV7-8 and TRBJ2-3; 15 bases are a match to TRBD2. The CDR3 is 17 residues long. Germline V gene data show CDR1 as SGHVS and CDR2 as FQNEAQ. Losses at the gene ends were 4 bases for V and 5 bases for J; bases not matched to a gene: 7. The chain's CDR3 is CASSSGLAGGPGDTQYF. The CDR3 coding sequence is TGTGCCAGCAGCTCTGGACTAGCGGGGGGGCCGGGAGATACGCAGTATTTT.

This clonotype was seen at least ten times. The chain joins TRBV2 to TRBJ1-1, with TRBD1 as a possible D gene (6 bases). Germline CDR1 SNHLY, CDR2 FYNNEI. There are 15 residues in the CDR3. The V end lost 6 bases, the J end lost 1 base, and 15 bases lay between the germline ends. As DNA, the CDR3 is TGTGCCAGCAGGCCCCGCAGGGGCCCGAACACTGAAGCTTTCTTT. It yields the protein CASRPRRGPNTEAFF.

V usage is TRBV3-1 and J usage is TRBJ2-1; 13 nucleotides line up with TRBD2. Per the germline V gene, CDR1 is LGHDT and CDR2 is YNNKEL (reference sequence). This CDR3 contains 14 residues. The J segment lost 7 bases and the V segment lost 4 bases, leaving 1 base of the junction unmatched. The CDR3 spells CASSPGLAGNEQFF. Here the CDR3 DNA reads TGTGCCAGCAGCCCGGGACTAGCGGGGAATGAGCAGTTCTTC.

CDR3 coding DNA: TGCGCCAGCAGCCAAGATCCGGGGAACACTGAAGCTTTCTTT. Its protein is CASSQDPGNTEAFF. The rearrangement joins TRBV4-3 to TRBJ1-1; D unclear. The CDR3 covers 14 residues. Trimming took off 0 bases at V and 1 base at J, with 6 bases between the two ends. The germline gives CDR1 LGHNA, CDR2 YSLEER.

In its sample, this clonotype was seen a few times. At one boundary the junction diverges from the germline segment, which might be a read error. This rearrangement joins TRBV28 to TRBJ2-3, with 8 bases that match TRBD2. The CDR3 extends over 12 amino acids. CDR1 is MDHEN and CDR2 is SYDVKM in the germline V gene. This CDR3 reads CASRAGALPQDF. The CDR3 nucleotides are TGTGCCAGTCGAGCGGGGGCCCTTCCACAAGATTTT. Full variable domain (missing parts from reference TRBV28 and TRBJ2-3): DVKVTQSSRYLVKRTGEKVFLECVQDMDHENMFWYRQDPGLGLRLIYFSYDVKMKEKGDIPEGYSVSREKKERFSLILESASTNQTSMYLCASRAGALPQDFGPGTRLTVL.

This clonotype was picked up many times. V gene TRBV2 combines with J gene TRBJ2-3; D may be TRBD2 (6 bases). The CDR3 is 14 residues long. CDR1 and CDR2 from the germline V gene are SNHLY and FYNNEI. V lost 6 bases, J lost 7 bases, and 17 bases lay in between. CDR3 DNA: TGTGCCAGCAGGTACAACCGGGACTTCAATACGCAGTATTTT. Encoded protein: CASRYNRDFNTQYF.

This clonotype occurred many times. The chain uses TRBV5-1 and TRBJ1-5; tentative D call: TRBD1 (6 bases). V gave up 0 bases and J gave up 0 bases, with 13 bases separating them. Germline V gene lookup returns CDR1 SGHRS and CDR2 YFSETQ. The CDR3 covers 17 residues. The CDR3 loop reads CASSLDFGGHSNQPQHF. In DNA form, the CDR3 reads TGCGCCAGCAGCTTGGATTTCGGGGGACATAGCAATCAGCCCCAGCATTTT.

This clonotype occurred many times. V and J are TRBV4-2 and TRBJ2-6; no reliable D call. Germline V gives CDR1 LGHNA, CDR2 YNFKEQ. Trimming removed 4 bases from V and 0 bases from J, with 7 bases in between. CDR3 size: 15 residues. CDR3 bases: TGTGCCAGCAGCCCCAGGAGCTCTGGGGCCAACGTCCTGACTTTC. Its translation is CASSPRSSGANVLTF.

In its sample, this clonotype was seen a few times. The chain has TRBV29-1 and TRBJ1-5; 9 bases align to TRBD1. The V gene end was trimmed by 7 bases and the J gene end by 9 bases; junction bases not matched to a gene: 7. CDR3 length: 12 residues. Germline V gene lookup returns CDR1 SQVTM and CDR2 ANQGSEA. The DNA of the CDR3 is TGCAGCGCCCAGCAGGGACAGGGGCCCCAGCATTTT. Protein: CSAQQGQGPQHF.

A few counts support this clonotype. The CDR3 sequence: CASSRQPSYEQYF. In nucleotides, the CDR3 is TGTGCCAGCAGTCGACAGCCTTCCTACGAGCAGTACTTC. The rearrangement joins TRBV7-9 to TRBJ2-7; D possibly corresponds to TRBD1 (5 bases). V lost 6 bases and J lost 1, with 10 bases in between. Germline loops: CDR1 SEHNR, CDR2 FQNEAQ (reference sequence). This CDR3 is built from 13 residues.

The CDR3 coding sequence is TGTGCCAGCAGCGCCCGAACCCACGAGCAGTACTTC. Residues: CASSARTHEQYF. This chain connects TRBV12-3 or TRBV12-4 to TRBJ2-7; D is unclear. The CDR3 loop spans 12 amino acids. Deletions cut 6 bases from V and 5 bases from J, with 11 bases between.

This clonotype has just a few counts. The chain couples TRBV6-5 to TRBJ2-7; 9 positions agree with TRBD1. Germline V gene data show CDR1 as MNHEY and CDR2 as SVGAGI. After removal of 2 bases from V and 4 bases from J, the junction contained 9 bases not matched to a gene. The CDR3 has 16 amino acids. In DNA, the CDR3 is TGTGCCAGCAGTTACCCGTCCGGGACAGGGAAATACGAGCAGTACTTC. It translates to CASSYPSGTGKYEQYF.

The J gene is TRBJ1-5, the V gene TRBV6-6, with 11 bases fitting TRBD1. Germline V lookup: CDR1 MNHNY, CDR2 SVGAGI (reference sequence). The CDR3 length is 18 residues. V was clipped by 0 bases and J by 2 bases; unmatched bases: 6. For the CDR3, the DNA is TGTGCCAGCAGTTACTCGCCCGGGACAGGGGGAGGCAATCAGCCCCAGCATTTT. Protein sequence: CASSYSPGTGGGNQPQHF.

J is TRBJ1-2 and V is TRBV12-3 or TRBV12-4; no reliable D call. The CDR3 length is 11 residues. V lost 5 bases to trimming and J lost 7 bases, with 8 bases between them. The CDR3 here is CASSLRGGYTF. The CDR3 DNA sequence: TGTGCCAGCAGTCTCAGAGGTGGCTACACCTTC.

This rearrangement joins TRBV2 to TRBJ1-1; D gene unclear. V was clipped by 1 base and J by 4 bases, with 7 bases between them. Germline CDR1 is SNHLY and CDR2 is FYNNEI. The CDR3 sequence is 13 residues long. CDR3 residues: CASSEGRLTEAFF. For the CDR3, the DNA is TGTGCCAGCAGTGAAGGGCGGCTCACTGAAGCTTTCTTT.

CDR3 in amino acids: CSALTEQETQYF. The CDR3 coding sequence is TGCAGTGCCCTGACTGAGCAAGAGACCCAGTACTTC. The gene calls are TRBV20-1 and TRBJ2-5; D not certain. Germline assignment: CDR1 DFQATT and CDR2 SNEGSKA (reference sequence). The CDR3 is 12 amino acids. V was shortened by 6 bases and J by 2 bases, with 10 bases between the two germline ends.

This clonotype was recorded many times. The V call is TRBV6-2 or TRBV6-3, the J call TRBJ1-2, with 9 positions matching TRBD1. Germline V gives CDR1 MNHEY, CDR2 SVGEGT. The CDR3 loop spans 16 amino acids. The V gene end was trimmed by 6 bases and the J gene end by 0 bases; junction bases not matched to a gene: 8. The CDR3 coding sequence is TGTGCCAGCAGCTCGGGACAGGGAAGAGCTAACTATGGCTACACCTTC. It codes for CASSSGQGRANYGYTF.

In its sample, this clonotype was seen many times. The gene calls are TRBV6-2 or TRBV6-3 and TRBJ1-5; D may be TRBD1 (5 bases). The CDR3 is 13 amino acids. Germline CDR1 reads MNHEY; CDR2 reads SVGEGT. V shed 11 bases and J shed 3 bases, with 14 bases lying between them. The CDR3 DNA sequence: TGTGCCGCTCGACGGGACTCCAATCAGCCCCAGCATTTT. Translated: CAARRDSNQPQHF.

This clonotype was detected many times. The chain is built from TRBV10-3 and TRBJ2-7, with a tentative D call TRBD2 (6 bases). Germline V gene lookup returns CDR1 ENHRY and CDR2 SYGVKD. Trimming pared 2 bases from V and 1 base from J, leaving 6 bases between. The CDR3 covers 13 residues. This CDR3 is CAISEGTSYEQYF. As DNA, the CDR3 is TGTGCCATCAGTGAGGGGACTTCCTACGAGCAGTACTTC.

This clonotype appeared a few times. V usage is TRBV6-6 and J usage is TRBJ1-2; 10 bases agree with TRBD1. Germline CDR1 and CDR2: MNHNY and SVGAGI (reference sequence). Trimming at V came to 6 bases and at J to 4 bases, leaving 11 bases not matched to a gene. This CDR3 has 16 residues. The CDR3 sequence is CASSSSDRGSSYGYTF. In DNA form, the CDR3 reads TGTGCCAGCAGCTCCTCGGACAGGGGGTCGAGCTATGGCTACACCTTC.

This clonotype was found many times. The gene calls are TRBV7-8 and TRBJ2-3; D perhaps matches TRBD1 (6 bases). The germline V gene has CDR1 SGHVS and CDR2 FQNEAQ. This CDR3 is built from 13 residues. V lost 4 bases and J 6 bases, leaving 11 bases between the germline ends. The CDR3 loop is CASSSNQGDTQYF. The CDR3 DNA reads as TGTGCCAGCAGCTCCAACCAGGGGGATACGCAGTATTTT.